This is a list of T cell receptor beta chains from one sample in a study of Graves' ophthalmopathy and Graves' hyperthyroidism. Each CDR3 protein is one row after TCRdb ran MiXCR on the multiplex PCR reads. This table holds over 500,000 distinct CDR3 sequences, about 24% found once. Sequenced: peripheral blood. The receptor source for this set is a woman aged 18-29 years with stable Graves' hyperthyroidism. Some clones in this sample may be carry-over from other donors' samples. Both conserved end residues are part of each CDR3. The D gene is left open where the match is weak. Size is omitted from some rows. Given values are once, few, many or a class for expanded clones.

TGTGCCTGGGGACAGGGAGGGGAAAAACTGTTTTTT | CAWGQGGEKLFF | TRBJ1-4 | - | TRBV30 | TRBD1
TGTGCCAGCAGTTACCCAACAGGGGGGGGTAAGGCTGAAGCTTTCTTT | CASSYPTGGGKAEAFF | TRBJ1-1 | many | TRBV6-5 | TRBD1
TGTGCCAGCAGGGCAGGGACCCAAGAGACCCAGTACTTC | CASRAGTQETQYF | TRBJ2-5 | many | TRBV6-1 | -
TGTGCCAGCTCGAAAGCGGGGGGGGCTGTGGAGACCCAGTACTTC | CASSKAGGAVETQYF | TRBJ2-5 | - | TRBV12-3/TRBV12-4 | TRBD2
TGTGCCAGCAGAAAGACAGAGGGGGCCTACGAGCAGTACTTC | CASRKTEGAYEQYF | TRBJ2-7 | few | TRBV12-3/TRBV12-4 | -
TGTGCCAGCAGTTTAGCGGGACGGGACGGCTATGGCTACACCTTC | CASSLAGRDGYGYTF | TRBJ1-2 | many | TRBV12-3/TRBV12-4 | -
TGTGCCAGCAGTTACACCAGTGGCACCAGGGAGAAGACAGATACGCAGTATTTT | CASSYTSGTREKTDTQYF | TRBJ2-3 | many | TRBV6-2/TRBV6-3 | -
TGCAGTGCTAGAGGGGGACAGGGTCCCATGAACACTGAAGCTTTCTTT | CSARGGQGPMNTEAFF | TRBJ1-1 | many | TRBV20-1 | TRBD1
TGTGCCAGCAGCTCAACCGGGGACAGGGTGGCTTTCTTT | CASSSTGDRVAFF | TRBJ1-1 | many | TRBV12-3/TRBV12-4 | TRBD1
TGTGCCAGTAGTATTCAGGGGGTCTATGGCTACACCTTC | CASSIQGVYGYTF | TRBJ1-2 | many | TRBV19 | TRBD1
TGTGCCAGCAGCGTAGCGCTTACAGGCCGCCAAGAGACCCAGTACTTC | CASSVALTGRQETQYF | TRBJ2-5 | many | TRBV9 | -
TGCGCCAGCGCCCCGGGACAGGGCTACGAGCAGTACTTC | CASAPGQGYEQYF | TRBJ2-7 | many | TRBV5-1 | TRBD1
TGTGCCAGCAGGCCTACTAGCGGGGTCGAGCAGTACTTC | CASRPTSGVEQYF | TRBJ2-7 | - | TRBV12-3/TRBV12-4 | TRBD2
TGTGCCATCAGTGACCCAGACGCGGACAGGGAGTGGGAGACCCAGTACTTC | CAISDPDADREWETQYF | TRBJ2-5 | many | TRBV10-3 | TRBD1
TGCGCCAGCACGGGACTAGCGGGAGTCGAGCAGTACTTC | CASTGLAGVEQYF | TRBJ2-7 | - | TRBV10-2 | TRBD2
TGTGCCAGCAGTTACCGGTGGCCCCCGGCCCAGTACTTC | CASSYRWPPAQYF | TRBJ2-5 | - | TRBV27 | -
TGTGCCAGCAGTTTGGGGACAGGGGCAGGGGCAGATACGCAGTATTTT | CASSLGTGAGADTQYF | TRBJ2-3 | - | TRBV12-3/TRBV12-4 | TRBD1
TGTGCCAGCAGTTTTCGTATCCGGGACGGATCCTACGAGCAGTACTTC | CASSFRIRDGSYEQYF | TRBJ2-7 | many | TRBV28 | -
TGTGCCAGCAGCTCCGGGACTAGCGTTCCCTACCAAGAGACCCAGTACTTC | CASSSGTSVPYQETQYF | TRBJ2-5 | many | TRBV6-1 | TRBD2
TGTGCCACCAGCCCTCTAACCGGGGAGCTGTTTTTT | CATSPLTGELFF | TRBJ2-2 | many | TRBV15 | -
TGTGCCAGCAGTGCCCGGGACCCTCGGTGGACTGAAGCTTTCTTT | CASSARDPRWTEAFF | TRBJ1-1 | once | TRBV12-3/TRBV12-4 | -
TGTGCCAGCAGCCCATACAGGGAATTCAACGAGCAGTACTTC | CASSPYREFNEQYF | TRBJ2-7 | - | TRBV14 | -
TGTGCCAGCAGCTCCGAAGTCGGGCAGCCCCAGCATTTT | CASSSEVGQPQHF | TRBJ1-5 | many | TRBV6-1 | -
TGTGCCAGCAGCTTCCAGGGAGGGGACACCGGGGAGCTGTTTTTT | CASSFQGGDTGELFF | TRBJ2-2 | few | TRBV7-9 | TRBD2
TGTGCCAGCGATCAAGCTGAGCAGTACTTC | CASDQAEQYF | TRBJ2-7 | many | TRBV30 | -
TGCAGTGCTAGCCCGACGGGGAACACTGAAGCTTTCTTT | CSASPTGNTEAFF | TRBJ1-1 | few | TRBV20-1 | -
TGTGCCAGCAGCTCGGGACACACTAATCAGCCCCAGCATTTT | CASSSGHTNQPQHF | TRBJ1-5 | many | TRBV12-3/TRBV12-4 | -
TGTGCCAGCAGTACCGACCCCCTAGGGGAAGAGCAGTACTTC | CASSTDPLGEEQYF | TRBJ2-7 | once | TRBV12-3/TRBV12-4 | -